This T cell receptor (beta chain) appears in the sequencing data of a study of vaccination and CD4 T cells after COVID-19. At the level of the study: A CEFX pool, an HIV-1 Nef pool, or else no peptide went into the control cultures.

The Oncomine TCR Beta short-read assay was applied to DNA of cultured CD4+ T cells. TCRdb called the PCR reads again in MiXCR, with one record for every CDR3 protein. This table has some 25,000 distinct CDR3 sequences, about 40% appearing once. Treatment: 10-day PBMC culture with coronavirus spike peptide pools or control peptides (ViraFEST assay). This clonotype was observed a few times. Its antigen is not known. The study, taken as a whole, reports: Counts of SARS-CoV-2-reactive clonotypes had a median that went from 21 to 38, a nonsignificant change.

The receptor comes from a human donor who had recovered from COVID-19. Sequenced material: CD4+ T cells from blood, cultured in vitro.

In DNA form, the CDR3 reads TGCAGTGCTAGAGGGCCGGGACTAAACAATGAGCAGTTCTTC. It specifies CSARGPGLNNEQFF. The chain is built from TRBV20-1 and TRBJ2-1, with 7 bases lining up with TRBD2. This CDR3 region has 14 residues. J was trimmed by 5 bases and V by 1 base; bases with no gene match: 5. Germline-derived CDR1 and CDR2 are DFQATT and SNEGSKA (reference sequence).